The rows below give T cell receptor beta chains drawn from one sample of a study of T-cell memory formation after mild COVID-19. TCRdb analysed the 5' RACE reads with MiXCR anew, one entry per CDR3 protein. The repertoire holds about 140,000 distinct CDR3 sequences, with over 15% as singletons. Sample: PBMCs or a T cell subset sorted from them (not recorded which). The receptors shown here come from an adult woman who had mild COVID-19 (a few samples of this study predate the infection). Cell type and time point are not known. The CDR3 runs from the conserved cysteine through the conserved F or W. Fields, in order: clone size, V gene, J gene, D gene, CDR3 DNA, CDR3 protein. The D gene is left open where the match is weak. Clone size is stated in some rows and not others, as once, few, many or a class when expanded.

size: few
V: TRBV18
J: TRBJ2-1
D: TRBD1
DNA: TGTGCCAGCTCCCGAACAACTGACAGGGTAGGTGGTGAGCAGTTCTTC
CDR3: CASSRTTDRVGGEQFF

size: NA
V: TRBV19
J: TRBJ2-7
D: NA
DNA: TGTGCCAGTAGTAAGGGCAGCTTTTACTACGAGCAGTACTTC
CDR3: CASSKGSFYYEQYF

size: few
V: TRBV12-3/TRBV12-4
J: TRBJ1-4
D: TRBD1
DNA: TGTGCCAGCAGTTTGGGGACAGGGGTAGAAAAACTGTTTTTT
CDR3: CASSLGTGVEKLFF

size: few
V: TRBV20-1
J: TRBJ2-2
D: NA
DNA: TGCAGTGCTCAAGCACCCGGGGAGCTGTTTTTT
CDR3: CSAQAPGELFF

size: many
V: TRBV24-1
J: TRBJ1-1
D: NA
DNA: TGTGCCACCAGTAATGGAGCGTCTGAAGCTTTCTTT
CDR3: CATSNGASEAFF

size: NA
V: TRBV7-9
J: TRBJ1-2
D: NA
DNA: TGTGCCAGCAGTCGAAGCCCAGATACTAACTATGGCTACACCTTC
CDR3: CASSRSPDTNYGYTF

size: few
V: TRBV6-2/TRBV6-3
J: TRBJ1-1
D: NA
DNA: TGTGCCAGCAGTTACTCTCCAGGATTGACTGAAGCTTTCTTT
CDR3: CASSYSPGLTEAFF

size: NA
V: TRBV14
J: TRBJ1-2
D: NA
DNA: TGTGCCAGCAGCCAAGTTCCGGGATATGGCTACACCTTC
CDR3: CASSQVPGYGYTF

size: NA
V: TRBV7-9
J: TRBJ2-1
D: TRBD1
DNA: TGTGCCAGCAGCTTATACGAAGGACAGGGAGGGTTCTTC
CDR3: CASSLYEGQGGFF

size: NA
V: TRBV6-2/TRBV6-3
J: TRBJ2-7
D: NA
DNA: TGTGCCAGCAGTTACCAGAGGGGGTTTCGGGCAGGACCGTACAATCTTTACGAGCAGTACTTC
CDR3: CASSYQRGFRAGPYNLYEQYF

size: NA
V: TRBV4-3
J: TRBJ1-6
D: TRBD1
DNA: TGCGCCAGCAGCCAAGATAGGGGGCGAAGCTCACCCCTCCACTTT
CDR3: CASSQDRGRSSPLHF